Below are 26 T cell receptor beta chains sequenced from a single sample in a study of shared clonotypes between healthy human individuals. Data came from immunoSEQ multiplex PCR; TCRdb stores just in-frame clones and leaves some out. The table lists roughly 2.4 million clones, approximately 94% of them singletons. Material for sequencing was naive CD4+ T cells sorted from blood. Sample subset: CD45RA+ positively selected. The source of these receptors is a man younger than 35 in good health.

CDR3 sequence (DNA): TGTGCCATCAGTGTACTAGCGGGGGGGCCCGACAATGAGCAGTTCTTC. It translates to CAISVLAGGPDNEQFF. This sequence joins TRBV10-3 and TRBJ2-1; 13 bases are shared with TRBD2. Trimming at V came to 4 bases and at J to 5 bases, leaving 5 bases not matched to a gene. The germline CDR1 and CDR2 sequences are ENHRY and SYGVKD. There are 16 residues in the CDR3.

The J gene is TRBJ2-7, the V gene TRBV30; 12 bases match TRBD1. The CDR3 contains 14 residues. CDR1 and CDR2 from the germline V gene are GTSNPN and SVGIG (reference sequence). V shed 3 bases and J 7 bases; nucleotides not matched to a gene: 7. CDR3 in amino acids: CAWRPGQGAWEQYF. The CDR3 DNA sequence: TGTGCCTGGAGGCCGGGACAGGGGGCATGGGAGCAGTACTTC.

This chain links TRBV29-1 with TRBJ2-7; perhaps TRBD2 as D (5 bases). CDR1 and CDR2 (germline): SQVTM, ANQGSEA. This CDR3 region has 10 residues. Trimming removed 4 bases from V and 4 bases from J, with 5 bases in between. The CDR3 bases are TGCAGCGTTGGAGGGTACGAGCAGTACTTC. It is translated as CSVGGYEQYF.

With regard to this clone: Other DNA variants within this sample encode the same CDR3. This chain joins TRBV5-1 and TRBJ2-2; 9 nucleotides line up with TRBD1. The germline V gene encodes CDR1 SGHRS and CDR2 YFSETQ. The CDR3 loop spans 16 amino acids. V shed 4 bases, J shed 1 base, and the junction held 5 bases outside the gene matches. CDR3 region: CASSPGTGLNTGELFF. The CDR3 nucleotides are TGCGCCAGCAGCCCAGGGACAGGGCTGAACACCGGGGAGCTGTTTTTT.

The rearrangement uses TRBV11-2 and TRBJ1-3; no firm D call. The CDR3 has 13 amino acids. Per the germline V gene, CDR1 is SGHAT and CDR2 is FQNNGV. Trimming pared 5 bases from V and 9 bases from J, leaving 14 bases between. CDR3 DNA: TGTGCCAGCAGCCCCCTCATGCCTTCCACCATATATTTT. Protein: CASSPLMPSTIYF. Together with reference TRBV11-2 and TRBJ1-3, the CDR3 gives the full variable domain: EAGVAQSPRYKIIEKRQSVAFWCNPISGHATLYWYQQILGQGPKLLIQFQNNGVVDDSQLPKDRFSAERLKGVDSTLKIQPAKLEDSAVYLCASSPLMPSTIYFGEGSWLTVV.

The V call is TRBV13, the J call TRBJ2-1, with 15 bases that match TRBD2. With 1 base clipped from V and 9 bases from J, the junction kept 16 bases outside the gene matches. The CDR3 is made up of 20 amino acids. The germline V gene has CDR1 PRHDT and CDR2 FYEKMQ (reference sequence). CDR3 region: CASSLAGLGTSGGFLSEQFF. CDR3 bases: TGTGCCAGCAGCTTAGCCGGTCTGGGGACTAGCGGGGGGTTTTTGAGTGAGCAGTTCTTC.

The V call is TRBV27, the J call TRBJ2-7, with 9 bases aligning to TRBD2. CDR1 is MNHEY and CDR2 is SMNVEV in the germline V gene (reference sequence). This CDR3 contains 14 residues. The junction had 8 bases not matched to a gene; V was cut back by 8 bases and J by 3 bases. The CDR3 DNA sequence: TGTGCCAGCTCCGTCGGGACTAGCAGCTACGAGCAGTACTTC. Amino acid sequence: CASSVGTSSYEQYF.

The chain links TRBV2 to TRBJ1-1; weak D call: TRBD1 (6 bases). Germline V gives CDR1 SNHLY, CDR2 FYNNEI. Trimming removed 6 bases from V and 0 bases from J, with 11 bases in between. The CDR3 loop spans 14 amino acids. CDR3 region: CASRAGQMNTEAFF. CDR3 nucleotide sequence: TGTGCCAGCAGGGCTGGACAGATGAACACTGAAGCTTTCTTT.

The chain recombines TRBV6-6 with TRBJ2-5; TRBD2 matches 9 bases. The germline V gene has CDR1 MNHNY and CDR2 SVGAGI (reference sequence). The V and J ends lost 6 bases and 6 bases, in that order; junction bases with no gene match: 8. The CDR3 covers 14 residues. The CDR3 protein is CASRRAGGLKTQYF. Written as DNA, the CDR3 is TGTGCCAGCAGGAGAGCGGGAGGCTTAAAGACCCAGTACTTC.

Points on this clone: Other DNA sequences in the same sample also yield this CDR3. The gene calls are TRBV18 and TRBJ2-5, with a weak D call TRBD2 (5 bases). The V end was cut by 3 bases, the J end by 2 bases, with 7 bases between. The CDR3 runs to 13 residues. Germline-derived CDR1 and CDR2 are KGHSH and LQKENI. CDR3: CASSPGVQETQYF. The CDR3 nucleotides read TGTGCCAGCTCACCGGGAGTTCAAGAGACCCAGTACTTC.

Points on this clone: Other DNA variants within this sample encode the same CDR3. The genes are TRBV30 and TRBJ2-3, with a tentative D call TRBD2 (6 bases). This CDR3 region has 12 residues. V lost 1 base and J 4 bases, leaving 6 bases between the germline ends. From germline, CDR1 is GTSNPN and CDR2 SVGIG (reference sequence). The CDR3 loop reads CAWSGRADTQYF. Written as DNA, the CDR3 is TGTGCCTGGAGTGGGAGGGCAGATACGCAGTATTTT.

This sequence joins TRBV30 and TRBJ2-7, with 9 nucleotides matching TRBD1. Germline loops: CDR1 GTSNPN, CDR2 SVGIG (reference sequence). CDR3 length: 15 amino acids. CDR3 nucleotide sequence: TGTGCAATACTACCGGACAGGGGAGTCCTACGAGGGCAGTACTTC. Its protein product is CAILPDRGVLRGQYF.

The chain employs TRBV30 and TRBJ1-2; 7 bases match TRBD1. Trimming at V came to 3 bases and at J to 4 bases, leaving 5 bases not matched to a gene. The CDR3 is 13 amino acids. The germline CDR1 and CDR2 sequences are GTSNPN and SVGIG (reference sequence). CDR3 nucleotide sequence: TGTGCCTGGAGAGTAGCAGGGGGCTATGGCTACACCTTC. Translating gives CAWRVAGGYGYTF.

The chain joins TRBV25-1 to TRBJ2-6, with D tentatively TRBD1 (5 bases). Germline V lookup: CDR1 MGHDK, CDR2 SYGVNS. V lost 7 bases and J 1 base, leaving 14 bases between the germline ends. The CDR3 runs to 16 residues. The CDR3 is CASKQGIWSGANVLTF. CDR3 DNA sequence: TGTGCCAGCAAGCAGGGAATATGGTCTGGGGCCAACGTCCTGACTTTC. Full variable domain (remainder filled in from reference TRBV25-1 and TRBJ2-6): EADIYQTPRYLVIGTGKKITLECSQTMGHDKMYWYQQDPGMELHLIHYSYGVNSTEKGDLSSESTVSRIRTEHFPLTLESARPSHTSQYLCASKQGIWSGANVLTFGAGSRLTVL.

The genes are TRBV5-4 and TRBJ2-7; 10 bases agree with TRBD2. Germline-derived CDR1 and CDR2 are SGHNT and YYREEE (reference sequence). V shed 4 bases and J 4 bases; nucleotides not matched to a gene: 5. The CDR3 extends over 14 amino acids. CDR3 sequence reads: CASSAGLAIYEQYF. The CDR3 DNA sequence: TGTGCCAGCAGCGCGGGACTAGCGATTTACGAGCAGTACTTC.

The rearrangement links TRBV6-1 to TRBJ1-6; 7 bases fit TRBD1. The CDR3 has 15 residues. Germline CDR1 MNHNS, CDR2 SASEGT. The V segment lost 6 bases and the J segment 6 bases; nucleotides outside the gene matches: 8. The CDR3 here is CASRLLGQTNSPLHF. CDR3 DNA: TGTGCCAGCAGGTTATTGGGACAGACTAATTCACCCCTCCACTTT.

This clone was picked up one time. This sample also contains other DNA sequences that code for the same CDR3. J is TRBJ1-1 and V is TRBV18; TRBD1 matches 9 bases. Germline V gives CDR1 KGHSH, CDR2 LQKENI. The CDR3 consists of 15 residues. After removal of 2 bases from V and 0 bases from J, the junction contained 1 base not matched to a gene. CDR3 nucleotide sequence: TGTGCCAGCTCACCAGGACAGGGGCTGAACACTGAAGCTTTCTTT. Translation: CASSPGQGLNTEAFF.

A word on this clone: Since the CDR3 does not end with the conserved phenylalanine or tryptophan, this likely comes from a read error. The DNA is omitted, as the CDR3 cannot be located on it reliably, and the CDR3 follows TCRdb's listing. V gene TRBV5-5 combines with J gene TRBJ1-5. The CDR3 is 8 residues long, counting both termini. Germline CDR1 is SGHKS and CDR2 is YYEKEE (reference sequence). The CDR3 loop reads CASSLQGL.

The V and J genes are TRBV6-1 and TRBJ2-6, with D uncertain. CDR3 length: 15 residues. V lost 9 bases to trimming and J lost 4 bases, with 16 bases between them. The V gene's germline CDR1 is MNHNS and CDR2 SASEGT. The CDR3 sequence is CASIRRVTGANVLTF. CDR3 in DNA: TGTGCCAGTATTCGAAGGGTCACAGGGGCCAACGTCCTGACTTTC.

The chain is built from TRBV30 and TRBJ2-7; D gene uncertain. Trimming pared 2 bases from V and 3 bases from J, leaving 5 bases between. This CDR3 spans 11 amino acids. Germline loops: CDR1 GTSNPN, CDR2 SVGIG (reference sequence). The CDR3 DNA sequence: TGTGCCTGGAGTTCGATCTACGAGCAGTACTTC. Its protein is CAWSSIYEQYF.

In its sample, this clone was seen once. The chain couples TRBV5-4 to TRBJ2-7; TRBD1 is a possible D gene (6 bases). Deletions cut 0 bases from V and 4 bases from J, with 17 bases between. CDR3 length equals 16 residues. Germline V lookup: CDR1 SGHNT, CDR2 YYREEE (reference sequence). The CDR3 loop is CASSLVARGNLYEQYF. CDR3 in DNA: TGTGCCAGCAGCTTGGTGGCTAGGGGGAATTTATACGAGCAGTACTTC.

The rearrangement uses TRBV18 and TRBJ1-6; possible D gene TRBD1, 6 bases. Germline V gives CDR1 KGHSH, CDR2 LQKENI. The germline V and J ends were trimmed by 3 bases and 7 bases, with 13 bases remaining between them. The CDR3 extends over 15 amino acids. In DNA form, the CDR3 reads TGTGCCAGCTCACCCCCAGGGGAGGCGAATTCACCCCTCCACTTT. Translation gives CASSPPGEANSPLHF.

The rearrangement joins TRBV18 to TRBJ2-1; D remains ambiguous. The length of the CDR3 is 16 residues. Trimming shortened V by 6 bases and J by 8 bases, and 23 bases separated the two germline ends. Germline CDR1 KGHSH, CDR2 LQKENI. CDR3 protein: CASSPPVGGVQDEQFF. For the CDR3, the DNA is TGTGCCAGCTCCCCCCCAGTAGGCGGCGTCCAAGATGAGCAGTTCTTC.

This chain connects TRBV27 to TRBJ2-7; 7 nucleotides line up with TRBD1. Germline V gene data show CDR1 as MNHEY and CDR2 as SMNVEV (reference sequence). This CDR3 is built from 15 residues. The J segment lost 1 base and the V segment lost 6 bases, leaving 9 bases of the junction unmatched. CDR3 sequence reads: CASSPGTVRSYEQYF. The CDR3 bases are TGTGCCAGCAGCCCTGGGACAGTCCGATCCTACGAGCAGTACTTC.

Remarks on this clone: Other DNA sequences in this specimen translate into the identical CDR3. The chain joins TRBV18 to TRBJ1-2; TRBD1 matches at 7 bases. This CDR3 spans 13 amino acids. The V and J ends lost 3 bases and 5 bases, in that order; junction bases with no gene match: 3. CDR1 and CDR2 from the germline V gene are KGHSH and LQKENI. As DNA, the CDR3 is TGTGCCAGCTCACCTGGACAGGATTATGGCTACACCTTC. This sequence encodes CASSPGQDYGYTF. The variable domain in full, completed from reference TRBV18 and TRBJ1-2, reads NAGVMQNPRHLVRRRGQEARLRCSPMKGHSHVYWYRQLPEEGLKFMVYLQKENIIDESGMPKERFSAEFPKEGPSILRIQQVVRGDSAAYFCASSPGQDYGYTFGSGTRLTVV.

This rearrangement joins TRBV19 to TRBJ2-7, with D tentatively TRBD2 (7 bases). This CDR3 is built from 16 residues. V lost 0 bases and J 3 bases, leaving 15 bases between the germline ends. Germline V gene sequence: CDR1 LNHDA, CDR2 SQIVND (reference sequence). The CDR3 coding sequence is TGTGCCAGTAGTATAGATGGCGGGGGCGCAGTCTACGAGCAGTACTTC. Its protein is CASSIDGGGAVYEQYF.